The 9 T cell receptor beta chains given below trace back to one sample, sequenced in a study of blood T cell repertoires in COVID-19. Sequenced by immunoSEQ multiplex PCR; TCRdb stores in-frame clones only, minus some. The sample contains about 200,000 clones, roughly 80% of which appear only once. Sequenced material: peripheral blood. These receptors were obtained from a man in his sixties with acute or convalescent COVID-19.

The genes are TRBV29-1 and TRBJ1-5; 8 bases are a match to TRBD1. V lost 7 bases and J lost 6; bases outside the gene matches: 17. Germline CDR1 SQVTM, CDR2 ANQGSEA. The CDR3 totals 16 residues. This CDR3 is CSAPTDRAVFPQPQHF. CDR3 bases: TGCAGCGCACCTACGGACAGGGCGGTTTTTCCTCAGCCCCAGCATTTT.

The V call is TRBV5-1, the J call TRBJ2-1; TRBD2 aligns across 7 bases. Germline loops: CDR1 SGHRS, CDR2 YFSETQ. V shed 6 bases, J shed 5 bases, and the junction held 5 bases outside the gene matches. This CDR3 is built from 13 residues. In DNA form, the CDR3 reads TGCGCCAGCAAAGGCCTAGCGGACAATGAGCAGTTCTTC. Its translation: CASKGLADNEQFF.

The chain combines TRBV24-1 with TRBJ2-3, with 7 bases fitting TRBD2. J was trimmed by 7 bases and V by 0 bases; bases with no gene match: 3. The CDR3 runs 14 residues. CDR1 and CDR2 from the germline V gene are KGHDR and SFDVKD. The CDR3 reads CATSDLWDYHTQYF. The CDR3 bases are TGTGCCACCAGTGATTTGTGGGACTACCATACGCAGTATTTT.

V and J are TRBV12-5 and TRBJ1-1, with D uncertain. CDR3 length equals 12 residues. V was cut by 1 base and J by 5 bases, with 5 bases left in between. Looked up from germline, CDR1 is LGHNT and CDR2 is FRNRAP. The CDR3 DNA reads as TGTGCTAGTGGTTTGGACAGAACTGAAGCTTTCTTT. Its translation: CASGLDRTEAFF.

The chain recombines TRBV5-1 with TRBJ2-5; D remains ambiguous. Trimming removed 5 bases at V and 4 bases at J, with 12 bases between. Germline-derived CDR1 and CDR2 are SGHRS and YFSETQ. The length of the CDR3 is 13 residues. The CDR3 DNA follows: TGCGCCAGCAGGACGGCCGGCGGAGAGACCCAGTACTTC. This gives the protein CASRTAGGETQYF.

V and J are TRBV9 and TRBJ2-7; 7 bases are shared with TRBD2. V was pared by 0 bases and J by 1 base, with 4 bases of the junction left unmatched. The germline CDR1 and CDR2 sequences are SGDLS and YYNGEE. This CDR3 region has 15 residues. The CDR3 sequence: CASSVAAGASYEQYF. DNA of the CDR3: TGTGCCAGCAGCGTAGCCGCGGGAGCGTCCTACGAGCAGTACTTC.

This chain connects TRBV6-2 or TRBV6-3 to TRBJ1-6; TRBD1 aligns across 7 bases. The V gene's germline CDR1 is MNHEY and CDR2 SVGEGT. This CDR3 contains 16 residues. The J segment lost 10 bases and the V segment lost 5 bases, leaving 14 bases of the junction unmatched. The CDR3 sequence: CASSPTSGRGGSPLHF. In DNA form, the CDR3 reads TGTGCCAGCAGTCCAACCTCCGGACGAGGGGGCTCACCCCTCCACTTT.

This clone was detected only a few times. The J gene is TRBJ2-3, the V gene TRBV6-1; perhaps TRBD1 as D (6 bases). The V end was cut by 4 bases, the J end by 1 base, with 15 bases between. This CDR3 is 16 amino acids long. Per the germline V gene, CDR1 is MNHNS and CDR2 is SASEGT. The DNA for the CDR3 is TGTGCCAGCAGTGGTGGGACACCGCCTCGCACAGATACGCAGTATTTT. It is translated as CASSGGTPPRTDTQYF.

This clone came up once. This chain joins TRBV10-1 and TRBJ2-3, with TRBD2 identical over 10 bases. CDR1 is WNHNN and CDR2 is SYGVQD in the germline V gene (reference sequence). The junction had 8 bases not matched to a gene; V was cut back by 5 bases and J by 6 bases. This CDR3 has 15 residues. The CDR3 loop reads CASSRLAGAVDTQYF. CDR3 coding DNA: TGCGCCAGCAGTAGGCTAGCGGGAGCGGTGGATACGCAGTATTTT.